The clone carrying this TCR beta chain occurred once. Trimming shortened V by 6 bases and J by 6 bases, and 17 bases separated the two germline ends. Per germline, CDR1 SNHLY and CDR2 FYNNEI. The CDR3 covers 14 residues. This specimen comes from a study of naive and memory T cell subsets. Both TRBC1 and TRBC2 were covered by a beta constant-region primer of two equimolar oligonucleotides. The ligated cDNA underwent four PCR rounds using SP2 and nested alpha and beta constant-region primers. TCRdb called the UMI-ligation and nested PCR reads again in MiXCR, with one record for every CDR3 protein. The sample lists around 30,000 distinct CDR3 sequences; under 20% were seen once.

V and J are TRBV2 and TRBJ1-1, with a possible D match to TRBD1 (6 bases). Sequencing input: effector memory CD4+ T cells from blood. The subset here: effector memory, CD45RA- CD27-. The source of this sequence is a human donor in good health. The CDR3 nucleotides read TGTGCCAGCAGACCACAGGGCATGAAGGCTGAAGCTTTCTTT. Its protein is CASRPQGMKAEAFF.